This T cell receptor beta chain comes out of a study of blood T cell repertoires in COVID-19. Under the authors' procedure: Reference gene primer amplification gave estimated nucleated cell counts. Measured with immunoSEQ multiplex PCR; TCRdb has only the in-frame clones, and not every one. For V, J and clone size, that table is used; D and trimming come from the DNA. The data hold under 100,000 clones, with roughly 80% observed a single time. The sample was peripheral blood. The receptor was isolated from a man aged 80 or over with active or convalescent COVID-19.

In DNA, the CDR3 is TGTGCCAGCAGCCAACCGGACAGGGGGAGCTCCTACAATGAGCAGTTCTTC. Its translation is CASSQPDRGSSYNEQFF. V usage is TRBV5-4 and J usage is TRBJ2-1; 10 positions match TRBD1. Germline assignment: CDR1 SGHNT and CDR2 YYREEE (reference sequence). V lost 4 bases and J lost 0; bases outside the gene matches: 7. CDR3 length equals 17 residues.